The clone carrying this T cell receptor (beta chain) was detected a few times. Its antigen is not known. Time point described: week 35, safety follow-up. Vaccine doses each comprised 300 ug of mutant IDH1 20-mer peptide, with topical imiquimod. The sample originates from a study of a mutant IDH1 vaccine in newly diagnosed glioma. Turning to the study itself: With temozolomide cycles, or 4-6 weeks after radiotherapy alone, vaccination was started. Earlier treatment was radiotherapy, temozolomide, or both, with most getting both.

Study conclusions and caveats: Pseudoprogression appeared independent of alterations in top peripheral clonotypes.

The J segment lost 7 bases and the V segment lost 3 bases, leaving 7 bases of the junction unmatched. CDR3 length: 15 amino acids. From germline, CDR1 is ENHRY and CDR2 SYGVKD. Method: immunoSEQ multiplex PCR; TCRdb's copy keeps in-frame clones and lacks some. The sample holds 45,000 to 60,000 clones, 88% seen once. Sequenced material: PBMCs, taken from a glioma patient whose treatment included an IDH1 peptide vaccine. The TCR was taken from a woman between 40 and 50 years old with glioma. The rearrangement joins TRBV10-3 to TRBJ1-4; TRBD1 aligns across 8 bases. This CDR3 reads CAISDGQGGFEKLFF. CDR3 DNA: TGTGCCATCAGTGACGGACAGGGCGGGTTTGAAAAACTGTTTTTT.